The 17 T cell receptor beta chains given below trace back to one sample, sequenced in a study of regulatory T cells in long-lasting Graves disease. The time point denotes: newly diagnosed GD, antithyroid drugs for less than 3 months. Preparation of the TCR library used RNA extracted from PBMCs. TCR beta libraries were built with iRepertoire HTBI primers and Arm-PCR of CDR3 regions. TCRdb redid the calling of the multiplex PCR reads with MiXCR, one entry per CDR3 protein. This table holds hundreds of thousands of distinct CDR3 sequences, roughly a sixth found once. The data were also submitted as part of a second study, on T cells in Graves' hyperthyroidism and ophthalmopathy.

The material was peripheral blood mononuclear cells (PBMCs), obtained at new diagnosis, from a patient treated with antithyroid drugs. The receptors originated from a woman between 40 and 65 years old with Graves disease.

The V call is TRBV5-4, the J call TRBJ2-1, with D perhaps TRBD2 (5 bases). Germline V CDR1 and CDR2: SGHNT, YYREEE (reference sequence). This CDR3 has 14 residues. Trimming took off 0 bases at V and 8 bases at J, with 12 bases between the two ends. CDR3 DNA: TGTGCCAGCAGCTTGGGATTCGGGGTAGATGAGCAGTTCTTC. Its protein product is CASSLGFGVDEQFF.

Many counts were recorded for this clonotype. The chain recombines TRBV28 with TRBJ1-1; D ambiguous. This CDR3 has 14 residues. Looked up from germline, CDR1 is MDHEN and CDR2 is SYDVKM. The ends were cut back, 3 bases at V and 0 bases at J, with 8 bases in the middle. The CDR3 protein is CASSFGLLNTEAFF. The CDR3 nucleotides are TGTGCCAGCAGTTTCGGCTTACTGAACACTGAAGCTTTCTTT.

The rearrangement joins TRBV12-3 or TRBV12-4 to TRBJ1-5; the D gene is possibly TRBD1 (5 bases). The CDR3 sequence is 14 residues long. V was clipped by 2 bases and J by 4 bases, with 9 bases between them. The CDR3 spells CASSLKGRNQPQHF. The CDR3 nucleotides read TGTGCCAGCAGTTTAAAGGGGCGGAATCAGCCCCAGCATTTT.

The rearrangement links TRBV27 to TRBJ2-7; D is unresolved. Looked up from germline, CDR1 is MNHEY and CDR2 is SMNVEV (reference sequence). CDR3 length equals 14 residues. The V gene lost 4 bases and the J gene lost 3 bases, with 13 bases spanning the gap. For the CDR3, the DNA is TGTGCCAGCAGTTACTCGACTCTTAACTACGAGCAGTACTTC. It codes for CASSYSTLNYEQYF.

For the CDR3, the DNA is TGCAGCGTTGAGGCAGGGGCCTTTCGGGGCTACACCTTC. Its protein is CSVEAGAFRGYTF. This chain uses TRBV29-1 with TRBJ1-2; tentatively, D is TRBD1 (6 bases). Trimming removed 3 bases from V and 8 bases from J, with 16 bases in between. Germline V gene data show CDR1 as SQVTM and CDR2 as ANQGSEA. This CDR3 contains 13 residues.

This clonotype showed up just once. V gene TRBV6-1 combines with J gene TRBJ2-3, with D uncertain. The V end was cut by 6 bases, the J end by 0 bases, with 13 bases between. This CDR3 region has 15 residues. Germline V gives CDR1 MNHNS, CDR2 SASEGT. CDR3 in amino acids: CASSLLGGSTDTQYF. The DNA of the CDR3 is TGTGCCAGCAGCCTTCTGGGCGGCAGCACAGATACGCAGTATTTT.

The table lists this clonotype with a few counts. The chain employs TRBV12-3 or TRBV12-4 and TRBJ1-5; tentative D call: TRBD1 (5 bases). Trimming stripped 6 bases from V and 5 bases from J, with 20 bases between. This CDR3 has 16 residues. CDR3 loop: CASRLRGGVNDQPQHF. The CDR3 region has the DNA TGTGCCAGCAGACTTCGGGGAGGGGTAAACGATCAGCCCCAGCATTTT.

This clonotype was detected ten times or more. The chain is built from TRBV11-2 and TRBJ1-2; D unresolved. The CDR3 covers 12 residues. Trimming took off 3 bases at V and 5 bases at J, with 7 bases between the two ends. Looked up from germline, CDR1 is SGHAT and CDR2 is FQNNGV. The CDR3: CASSLTEYGYTF. Written as DNA, the CDR3 is TGTGCCAGCAGCTTGACCGAATATGGCTACACCTTC.

This clonotype showed up many times. The chain uses TRBV2 and TRBJ1-1; the D is unclear. CDR3 length: 15 residues. Germline-derived CDR1 and CDR2 are SNHLY and FYNNEI. Trimming cost V 1 base and J 0 bases, with 9 bases left between them. The CDR3 region is CASSEDETMNTEAFF. The CDR3 region has the DNA TGTGCCAGCAGTGAAGACGAGACAATGAACACTGAAGCTTTCTTT. Full variable domain (rest looked up from reference TRBV2 and TRBJ1-1): EPEVTQTPSHQVTQMGQEVILRCVPISNHLYFYWYRQILGQKVEFLVSFYNNEISEKSEIFDDQFSVERPDGSNFTLKIRSTKLEDSAMYFCASSEDETMNTEAFFGQGTRLTVV.

V and J are TRBV12-3 or TRBV12-4 and TRBJ2-1; D is unclear. The J call is in doubt because the DNA end fits TRBJ2-4 better. The CDR3 totals 12 residues. The CDR3 loop is CASSFRGNIQYF. In DNA, the CDR3 is TGTGCCAGCAGTTTTCGAGGAAACATTCAGTACTTC.

There are a few counts of this clonotype. Since no conserved phenylalanine or tryptophan closes the CDR3, a read error is the likely cause. This chain connects TRBV3-1 to TRBJ1-1, with 8 positions matching TRBD1. Per germline, CDR1 LGHDT and CDR2 YNNKEL (reference sequence). V dropped 4 bases and J dropped 7; count of bases not matched to a gene: 2. The CDR3 has 12 amino acids. The CDR3 DNA reads TGTGCCAGCAGCCCCGGACAGGGTGAAGCTTTCCTT. Its translation: CASSPGQGEAFL.

The chain employs TRBV4-2 and TRBJ2-7, with D maybe TRBD1 (6 bases). The ends were cut back, 1 base at V and 5 bases at J, with 12 bases in the middle. Germline V gene lookup returns CDR1 LGHNA and CDR2 YNFKEQ. The CDR3 runs to 14 residues. Here the CDR3 reads CASSQVPGVDEQYF. The DNA of the CDR3 is TGTGCCAGCAGCCAAGTTCCAGGGGTCGACGAGCAGTACTTC.

Many counts were recorded for this clonotype. The V and J genes are TRBV10-2 and TRBJ2-5; 7 bases match TRBD1. CDR1 WSHSY and CDR2 SAAADI come from the germline V gene. The trim removed 0 bases at V and 4 bases at J, leaving 8 bases unmatched. The CDR3 sequence is 16 residues long. The CDR3 here is CASSESRGRKIETQYF. The DNA for the CDR3 is TGCGCCAGCAGTGAGTCAAGGGGGCGAAAGATAGAGACCCAGTACTTC.

This clonotype was detected many times. This chain uses TRBV11-2 with TRBJ1-3; the D gene is possibly TRBD1 (5 bases). Germline V gene sequence: CDR1 SGHAT, CDR2 FQNNGV. V was shortened by 6 bases and J by 4 bases, with 10 bases between the two germline ends. CDR3 length: 13 amino acids. The CDR3 DNA is TGTGCCAGCAGGGACAACCAAGGAAACACCATATATTTT. This encodes CASRDNQGNTIYF.

This clonotype was observed at least ten times. The CDR3 here is CASSFSFQGARADTQYF. The CDR3 DNA reads TGTGCCAGCAGTTTTTCGTTTCAGGGGGCGCGGGCAGATACGCAGTATTTT. This chain joins TRBV28 and TRBJ2-3, with TRBD1 identical over 8 bases. Germline CDR1 reads MDHEN; CDR2 reads SYDVKM. V was pared by 3 bases and J by 4 bases, with 12 bases of the junction left unmatched. This CDR3 is 17 amino acids long.

The chain combines TRBV20-1 with TRBJ1-2; 10 bases line up with TRBD1. J was trimmed by 3 bases and V by 3 bases; bases with no gene match: 4. The CDR3 has 14 residues. Germline V gene lookup returns CDR1 DFQATT and CDR2 SNEGSKA (reference sequence). As DNA, the CDR3 is TGCAGTGCTAGGTGGGACAGGGGTTACTATGGCTACACCTTC. Translation: CSARWDRGYYGYTF.

This clonotype was detected only a few times. This chain connects TRBV9 to TRBJ2-2; the D is unclear. This CDR3 has 14 amino acids. The V end lost 4 bases, the J end lost 5 bases, and 12 bases lay between the germline ends. Germline CDR1 is SGDLS and CDR2 is YYNGEE. The CDR3 spells CASSTTSQTGELFF. Written as DNA, the CDR3 is TGTGCCAGCAGCACCACCAGCCAGACCGGGGAGCTGTTTTTT.